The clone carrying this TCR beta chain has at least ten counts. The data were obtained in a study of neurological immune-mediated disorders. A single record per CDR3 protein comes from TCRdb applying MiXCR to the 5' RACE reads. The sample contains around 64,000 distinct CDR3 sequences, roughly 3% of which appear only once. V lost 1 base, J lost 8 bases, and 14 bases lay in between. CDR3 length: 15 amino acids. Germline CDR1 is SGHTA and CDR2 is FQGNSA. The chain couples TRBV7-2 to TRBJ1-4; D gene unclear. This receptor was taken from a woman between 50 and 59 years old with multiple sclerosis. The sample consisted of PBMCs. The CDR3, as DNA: TGTGCCAGCAGCTTAGGGCCGGGTCCGGGGGAAAAACTGTTTTTT. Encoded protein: CASSLGPGPGEKLFF.